The present T cell receptor beta chain was sequenced within a study of cytomegalovirus exposure and HLA in healthy donors. This CDR3 is 14 amino acids long. Deletions cut 6 bases from V and 1 base from J, with 13 bases between. Per germline, CDR1 KGHSH and CDR2 LQKENI. Both 60 Vbeta primers and 13 Jbeta primers went into the PCR. Repertoires were generated with immunoSEQ multiplex PCR, while TCRdb's copy carries only in-frame clones and drops some. The data show around 230,000 clones, around 80% seen once. Whole-study findings and limits: By HLA locus, TCR association rates varied in a later analysis, with DRB1 showing the most and HLA-C the fewest.

Only one count was recorded for this clone. The antigen is unknown. Whereas donors were nominally healthy upon sampling, unrecorded immune exposures were probable. The clonotype comes from a boy between 10 and 17 years old in good health and CMV-seronegative. Material for sequencing was PBMCs. This chain joins TRBV18 and TRBJ2-7; the D gene is possibly TRBD1 (6 bases). The DNA for the CDR3 is TGTGCCAGCTCCCCCCGGGACACTTCCTACGAGCAGTACTTC. It is translated as CASSPRDTSYEQYF.